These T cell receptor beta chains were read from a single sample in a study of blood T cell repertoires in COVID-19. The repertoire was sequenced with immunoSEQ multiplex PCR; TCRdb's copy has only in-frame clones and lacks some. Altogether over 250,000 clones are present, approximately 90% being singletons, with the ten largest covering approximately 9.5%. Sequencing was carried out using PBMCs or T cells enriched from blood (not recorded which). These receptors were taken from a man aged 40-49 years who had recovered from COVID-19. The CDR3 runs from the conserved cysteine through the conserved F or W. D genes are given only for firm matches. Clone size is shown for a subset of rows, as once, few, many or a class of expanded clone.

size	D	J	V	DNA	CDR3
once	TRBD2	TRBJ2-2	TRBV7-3	TGTGCCAGCTCCCCCGGGGGGATGACCGGGGAGCTGTTTTTT	CASSPGGMTGELFF
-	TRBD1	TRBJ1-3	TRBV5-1	TGCGCCAGCAGCTTGGCGAGACAGGGGCCTGGAAACACCATATATTTT	CASSLARQGPGNTIYF
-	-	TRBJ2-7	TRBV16	TGTGCCAGCAGCCAATCGAGCGGGCTAAACGAGCAGTACTTC	CASSQSSGLNEQYF
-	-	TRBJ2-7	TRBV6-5	TGTGCCAGCAGTCGGGGGAGGACGGGATTCTACGAGCAGTACTTC	CASSRGRTGFYEQYF
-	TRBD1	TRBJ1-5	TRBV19	TGTGCCAGTAGTATAGCGACAGGGGGCAATCAGCCCCAGCATTTT	CASSIATGGNQPQHF
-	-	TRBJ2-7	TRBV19	TGTGCCAGTAGTTGGAGTTACTCCTACGAGCAGTACTTC	CASSWSYSYEQYF
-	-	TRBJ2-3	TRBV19	TGTGCCAGTAGGGACAGTATAGGCACAGATACGCAGTATTTT	CASRDSIGTDTQYF
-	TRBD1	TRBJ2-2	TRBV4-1	TGCGCCAGCAGTCTGGGACAGGGAGACGGGGAGCTGTTTTTT	CASSLGQGDGELFF
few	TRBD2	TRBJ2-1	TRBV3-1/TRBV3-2	TGTGCCAGCAGTAAGCTATCGGGACTAGCGGGGGGGCGTGGAGGCAATGAGCAGTTCTTC	CASSKLSGLAGGRGGNEQFF
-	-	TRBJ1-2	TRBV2	TGTGCCAGCGCCGGGACAACCGGCTCTAACTATGGCTACACCTTC	CASAGTTGSNYGYTF
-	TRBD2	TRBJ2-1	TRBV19	TGTGCCAGTAGTACAGGAACCACTAGCGCAGCCTACAATGAGCAGTTCTTC	CASSTGTTSAAYNEQFF
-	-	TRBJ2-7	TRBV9	TGTGCCAGCAGCGTATCGCCAGGGCCGTCCTACGAGCAGTACTTC	CASSVSPGPSYEQYF
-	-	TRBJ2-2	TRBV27	TGTGCCAGCACCGAAGGGGCCGGGGAGCTGTTTTTT	CASTEGAGELFF
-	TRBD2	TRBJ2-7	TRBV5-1	TGCGCCAGCAGCAGGGGCGGGCTAGCGGGCACCTACGAGCAGTACTTC	CASSRGGLAGTYEQYF
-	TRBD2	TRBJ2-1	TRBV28	TGTGCCAGCAGGGCGGGAGGTAACTACAATGAGCAGTTCTTC	CASRAGGNYNEQFF
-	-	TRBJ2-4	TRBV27	TGTGCCAGCAGACCGGGGGGCGCCGCTGGTCAGTACTTC	CASRPGGAAGQYF
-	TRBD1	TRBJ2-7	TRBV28	TGTGCCAGCAGTTTAACCGGGACAGGTTCCTACGAGCAGTACTTC	CASSLTGTGSYEQYF
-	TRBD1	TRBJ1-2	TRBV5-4	TGTGCCAGCAGCTTGAGGGGACAGGGGGCAGGCTACACCTTC	CASSLRGQGAGYTF
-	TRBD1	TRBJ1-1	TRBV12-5	TGTGCTAGTGGTTCCACCCAGGGGGTTGGGACTGAAGCTTTCTTT	CASGSTQGVGTEAFF
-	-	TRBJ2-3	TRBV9	TGTGCCAGCAGCGTAAAGGGAGCCGCAGATACGCAGTATTTT	CASSVKGAADTQYF
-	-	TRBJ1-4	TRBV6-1	TGTGCCAGCAGTGAAGAGGAGGCAGGGGTCTTGTCTAATGAAAAACTGTTTTTT	CASSEEEAGVLSNEKLFF
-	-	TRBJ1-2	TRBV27	TGTGCCAGCACCTCACGGAGGGGTTCGGATGGCTACACCTTC	CASTSRRGSDGYTF
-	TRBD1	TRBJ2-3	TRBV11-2	TGTGCCAGCAGCTTAGCCTCGGGACAGGGGAGGACAGATACGCAGTATTTT	CASSLASGQGRTDTQYF
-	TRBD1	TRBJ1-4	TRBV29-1	TGCAGCGTCCTCGAGGGGGCGGGTAATGAAAAACTGTTTTTT	CSVLEGAGNEKLFF
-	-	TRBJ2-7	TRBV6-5	TGTGCCAGCGGCCCTCTAGCGCACTACGAGCAGTACTTC	CASGPLAHYEQYF
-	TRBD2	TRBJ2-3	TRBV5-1	TGCGCCAGCAGCTGGGGACTAGCGGGGGGGCAGTATTTT	CASSWGLAGGQYF
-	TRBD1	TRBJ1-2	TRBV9	TGTGCCAGCAGCACTAAGACAGGGAACTATGGCTACACCTTC	CASSTKTGNYGYTF
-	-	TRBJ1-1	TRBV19	TGTGCCAGTAGTATTGGGAGGGACACTGAAGCTTTCTTT	CASSIGRDTEAFF
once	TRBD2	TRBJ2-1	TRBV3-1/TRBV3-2	TGTGCCAGCAGCCAGGGAGCGGGAGCAGGCTTCTTC	CASSQGAGAGFF
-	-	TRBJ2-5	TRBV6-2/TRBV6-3	TGTGCCAGCAGTTTGGACAGCAGTCGAGAGACCCAGTACTTC	CASSLDSSRETQYF
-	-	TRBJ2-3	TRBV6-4	TGTGCCAGCAGCCGGGACTTAACAGATACGCAGTATTTT	CASSRDLTDTQYF
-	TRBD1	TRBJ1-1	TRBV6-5	TGTGCCAGCAGTTCCTGGACAGGAGGCTCGGACACTGAAGCTTTCTTT	CASSSWTGGSDTEAFF
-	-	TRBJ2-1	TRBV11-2	TGTGCCAGCAGGTTGTACGGGGGCAATGAGCAGTTCTTC	CASRLYGGNEQFF
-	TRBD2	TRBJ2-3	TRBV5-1	TGCGCCAGCACTCCTGGGGGACTAGCCAGTGATACGCAGTATTTT	CASTPGGLASDTQYF
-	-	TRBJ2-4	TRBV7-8	TGTGCCAGCAGCCCTAGCCGGATGACAGGAGCCAAAAACATTCAGTACTTC	CASSPSRMTGAKNIQYF
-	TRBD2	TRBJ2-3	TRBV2	TGTGCCAGCAGTGAGCTAGCGGGAGTTGCAGATACGCAGTATTTT	CASSELAGVADTQYF
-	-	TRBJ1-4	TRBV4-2	TGTGCCAGCAGCCAAGTCGGACAGTTTGCAACTAATGAAAAACTGTTTTTT	CASSQVGQFATNEKLFF